The 5 T cell receptor beta chains listed next were all sequenced from one sample in a study of cytomegalovirus exposure and HLA in healthy donors. The PCR had 60 Vbeta and 13 Jbeta primers. TCRdb's table, derived via immunoSEQ multiplex PCR, lists solely in-frame clones and lacks some. The table records about 150,000 clones, over 70% of them present only once. What was sequenced was PBMCs. The receptors were sampled from a woman in her 40s in good health and CMV-seropositive.

V usage is TRBV9 and J usage is TRBJ2-2, with 13 bases lining up with TRBD2. The V segment lost 0 bases and the J segment 3 bases; nucleotides outside the gene matches: 8. This CDR3 has 19 residues. CDR1 and CDR2 from the germline V gene are SGDLS and YYNGEE. This chain's CDR3 is CASSVVTSGGAGDTGELFF. CDR3 sequence (DNA): TGTGCCAGCAGCGTAGTAACTAGCGGGGGGGCAGGTGACACCGGGGAGCTGTTTTTT.

This chain joins TRBV27 and TRBJ2-7; D gene uncertain. CDR3 size: 13 residues. The ends were cut back, 1 base at V and 3 bases at J, with 7 bases in the middle. The V gene's germline CDR1 is MNHEY and CDR2 SMNVEV (reference sequence). CDR3 sequence reads: CASSLYPGYEQYF. In DNA, the CDR3 is TGTGCCAGCAGTTTATACCCGGGCTACGAGCAGTACTTC.

This clone was seen a few times. The V and J genes are TRBV9 and TRBJ2-7, with unresolved D. Trimming stripped 0 bases from V and 2 bases from J, with 12 bases between. Germline values: CDR1 SGDLS, CDR2 YYNGEE. The CDR3 has 15 amino acids. CDR3 protein: CASSVGPGYTYEQYF. The CDR3, as DNA: TGTGCCAGCAGCGTAGGGCCAGGCTACACCTACGAGCAGTACTTC.

The table lists this clone with a few counts. The rearrangement joins TRBV29-1 to TRBJ2-7, with TRBD2 matching 7 bases. After removal of 2 bases from V and 5 bases from J, the junction contained 12 bases not matched to a gene. Germline values: CDR1 SQVTM, CDR2 ANQGSEA. The CDR3 has 15 amino acids. DNA for the CDR3: TGCAGCGTTGAAAGAGGTTCAGGACTAGGGGACGAGCAGTACTTC. Its protein product is CSVERGSGLGDEQYF.

The rearrangement joins TRBV7-2 to TRBJ2-1; 7 nucleotides line up with TRBD2. Trimming took 5 bases from V and 8 from J; bases not matched to a gene: 12. CDR3 length: 15 amino acids. CDR1 is SGHTA and CDR2 is FQGNSA in the germline V gene. The CDR3 here is CASSPPRDYKYEQFF. CDR3 nucleotides: TGTGCCAGCAGCCCGCCCCGGGACTATAAGTATGAGCAGTTCTTC.